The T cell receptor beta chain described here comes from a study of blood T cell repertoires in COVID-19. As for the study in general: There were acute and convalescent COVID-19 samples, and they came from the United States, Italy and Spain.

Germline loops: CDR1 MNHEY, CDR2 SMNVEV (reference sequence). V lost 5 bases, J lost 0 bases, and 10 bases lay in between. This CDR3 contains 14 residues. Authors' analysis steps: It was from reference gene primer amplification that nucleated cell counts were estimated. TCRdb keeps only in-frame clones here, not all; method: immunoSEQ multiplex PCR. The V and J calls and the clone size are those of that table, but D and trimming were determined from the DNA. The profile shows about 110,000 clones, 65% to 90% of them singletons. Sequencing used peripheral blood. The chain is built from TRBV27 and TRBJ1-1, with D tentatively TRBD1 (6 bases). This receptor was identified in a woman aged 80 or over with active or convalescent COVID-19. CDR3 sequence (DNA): TGTGCCAGCAGTGCCAGGGGAATGAACACTGAAGCTTTCTTT. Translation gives CASSARGMNTEAFF.